Below are 21 T cell receptor beta chains sequenced from a single sample in a study of blood T cell repertoires in COVID-19. TCRdb's copy holds only in-frame clones and misses some; the assay was immunoSEQ multiplex PCR. The profile shows 450,000 or so clones, less than 95% of them singletons. Sequences were obtained from PBMCs or T cells enriched from blood (not recorded which). These receptors came from a young man who had recovered from COVID-19.

Only one count was recorded for this clone. V usage is TRBV18 and J usage is TRBJ2-7; D is possibly TRBD1 (6 bases). Germline assignment: CDR1 KGHSH and CDR2 LQKENI. V was trimmed by 3 bases and J by 6 bases, leaving 15 bases between them. The CDR3 covers 14 residues. The CDR3 coding sequence is TGTGCCAGCTCACCGGGGGCCAGCAATTCCGAGCAGTACTTC. Translating it yields CASSPGASNSEQYF.

The chain recombines TRBV10-2 with TRBJ2-1, with 15 nucleotides matching TRBD2. The CDR3 spans 17 residues. Germline assignment: CDR1 WSHSY and CDR2 SAAADI. The J segment lost 5 bases and the V segment lost 3 bases, leaving 5 bases of the junction unmatched. The CDR3 DNA sequence: TGCGCCAGCAGTGACCGGGGACTAGCGGGAGGACACAATGAGCAGTTCTTC. Translating gives CASSDRGLAGGHNEQFF.

The V gene is TRBV7-9, the J gene TRBJ1-4, with D uncertain. This CDR3 is built from 14 residues. V lost 1 base to trimming and J lost 3 bases, with 6 bases between them. CDR1 and CDR2 (germline): SEHNR, FQNEAQ (reference sequence). The CDR3 reads CASSLGQPNEKLFF. CDR3 DNA: TGTGCCAGCAGCTTAGGGCAACCTAATGAAAAACTGTTTTTT.

The gene calls are TRBV5-4 and TRBJ1-4; 7 bases fit TRBD1. Unmatched junction bases numbered 0, after V lost 0 bases and J lost 4 bases. CDR1 SGHNT and CDR2 YYREEE come from the germline V gene (reference sequence). There are 14 residues in the CDR3. The DNA for the CDR3 is TGTGCCAGCAGCTTGGCAGGGGGTAATGAAAAACTGTTTTTT. The encoded protein is CASSLAGGNEKLFF. The entire variable domain, with the rest obtained from reference TRBV5-4 and TRBJ1-4, is as follows: ETGVTQSPTHLIKTRGQQVTLRCSSQSGHNTVSWYQQALGQGPQFIFQYYREEENGRGNFPPRFSGLQFPNYSSELNVNALELDDSALYLCASSLAGGNEKLFFGSGTQLSVL.

This chain uses TRBV11-2 with TRBJ2-3; 11 bases map to TRBD2. The germline V gene encodes CDR1 SGHAT and CDR2 FQNNGV. V lost 5 bases and J lost 0; bases outside the gene matches: 7. The CDR3 consists of 17 residues. CDR3 sequence: CASSPGTSGTSTDTQYF. The CDR3 nucleotides read TGTGCCAGCAGCCCTGGGACTAGCGGAACTAGCACAGATACGCAGTATTTT.

This clone was seen only once. J is TRBJ2-1 and V is TRBV21-1; the DNA was not used to check the table's D call, TRBD2. TRBV21-1 is a documented pseudogene. The CDR3 is 16 residues long. The CDR3 reads CASSKVAGSSYNEQFF. As DNA, the CDR3 is TGTGCCAGCAGCAAGGTAGCGGGGAGCTCCTACAATGAGCAGTTCTTC.

This chain connects TRBV11-2 to TRBJ2-1; D unresolved. This CDR3 has 14 residues. The V and J ends lost 1 base and 6 bases respectively, with 10 bases between them. Germline V gives CDR1 SGHAT, CDR2 FQNNGV. CDR3 sequence (DNA): TGTGCCAGCAGCTTAGGGCGGTCGACCAATGAGCAGTTCTTC. As protein: CASSLGRSTNEQFF.

In this sample, this clone turned up once. The rearrangement uses TRBV9 and TRBJ2-3; TRBD2 matches 15 bases. The CDR3 is made up of 17 amino acids. Germline lookup yields CDR1 SGDLS and CDR2 YYNGEE. With 4 bases clipped from V and 0 bases from J, the junction kept 3 bases outside the gene matches. CDR3 nucleotide sequence: TGTGCCAGCAGCCCCGGACTAGCGGGGGGGAGCACAGATACGCAGTATTTT. It codes for CASSPGLAGGSTDTQYF.

This CDR3 reads CASRRGGSVPFNEKLFF. CDR3 coding DNA: TGTGCCAGCAGAAGGGGGGGATCGGTCCCCTTTAATGAAAAACTGTTTTTT. The V and J genes are TRBV2 and TRBJ1-4, with a weak D call TRBD1 (6 bases). V lost 6 bases and J lost 4, with 21 bases in between. Germline CDR1 is SNHLY and CDR2 is FYNNEI. This CDR3 is built from 17 residues.

The chain joins TRBV19 to TRBJ1-5; no definite D call. Germline CDR1 is LNHDA and CDR2 is SQIVND (reference sequence). This CDR3 spans 14 amino acids. With 5 bases removed from V and 1 base from J, the gap between germline ends came to 9 bases. CDR3 nucleotides: TGTGCCAGTAGTGTAACAGTCAGCAATCAGCCCCAGCATTTT. It translates to CASSVTVSNQPQHF.

This clone has just one count. The CDR3 is CASIPTGGEQYF. The CDR3 bases are TGTGCCAGCATTCCGACAGGGGGCGAGCAGTACTTC. This chain connects TRBV2 to TRBJ2-7, with 9 bases that match TRBD1. V shed 7 bases and J 6 bases; nucleotides not matched to a gene: 4. CDR1 and CDR2 from the germline V gene are SNHLY and FYNNEI. This CDR3 comprises 12 residues.

This sequence joins TRBV30 and TRBJ1-4; 7 nucleotides align to TRBD1. Trimming removed 8 bases from V and 5 bases from J; junction bases left unmatched: 8. The CDR3 spans 13 residues. Germline V gene data show CDR1 as GTSNPN and CDR2 as SVGIG (reference sequence). The CDR3 loop reads CAAEGQRNEKLFF. Written as DNA, the CDR3 is TGTGCCGCGGAGGGACAGAGAAATGAAAAACTGTTTTTT.

V is TRBV9 and J is TRBJ1-6; D may be TRBD1 (5 bases). The CDR3 has 15 amino acids. The germline V gene encodes CDR1 SGDLS and CDR2 YYNGEE. Deletions cut 0 bases from V and 9 bases from J, with 13 bases between. CDR3 residues: CASSVVAGQGSPLHF. The CDR3 nucleotides are TGTGCCAGCAGCGTAGTTGCAGGGCAGGGTTCACCCCTCCACTTT.

This sequence joins TRBV27 and TRBJ1-2; 9 bases map to TRBD1. Germline V gene lookup returns CDR1 MNHEY and CDR2 SMNVEV (reference sequence). The CDR3 extends over 15 amino acids. J was trimmed by 4 bases and V by 5 bases; bases with no gene match: 8. The DNA for the CDR3 is TGTGCCAGCAGTCCAACCGGGACAGGGACCTATGGCTACACCTTC. Translation: CASSPTGTGTYGYTF.

The V gene is TRBV27, the J gene TRBJ1-6, with 7 bases matching TRBD1. Germline V CDR1 and CDR2: MNHEY, SMNVEV (reference sequence). Trimming removed 2 bases from V and 7 bases from J; junction bases left unmatched: 8. There are 16 residues in the CDR3. The CDR3 nucleotides are TGTGCCAGCAGTTTACACAGGGGTGAGAAAAATTCACCCCTCCACTTT. This translates into CASSLHRGEKNSPLHF.

The chain joins TRBV3-1 (or the pseudogene TRBV3-2) to TRBJ2-7, with D unresolved. The V end lost 1 base, the J end lost 4 bases, and 11 bases lay between the germline ends. There are 14 residues in the CDR3. Germline V gene lookup returns CDR1 LGHDT and CDR2 YNNKEL (reference sequence). The CDR3, as DNA: TGTGCCAGCAGCCAAGGGGCAATTACGTACGAGCAGTACTTC. It encodes CASSQGAITYEQYF.

The chain uses TRBV9 and TRBJ2-3; D ambiguous. The germline V and J ends were trimmed by 0 bases and 7 bases, with 12 bases remaining between them. Germline V gives CDR1 SGDLS, CDR2 YYNGEE. The CDR3 is made up of 14 amino acids. This CDR3 is CASSVGSDSNTQYF. The CDR3 DNA sequence: TGTGCCAGCAGCGTAGGTTCCGACTCGAATACGCAGTATTTT.

J is TRBJ2-7 and V is TRBV6-2 or TRBV6-3; TRBD1 aligns across 8 bases. V lost 6 bases, J lost 3 bases, and 13 bases stayed unmatched. The CDR3 runs to 16 residues. Germline-derived CDR1 and CDR2 are MNHEY and SVGEGT. The CDR3 coding sequence is TGTGCCAGCAGCAAACTCGGACAGGGCTTTAACTACGAGCAGTACTTC. This sequence encodes CASSKLGQGFNYEQYF.

The chain carries TRBV7-6 and TRBJ2-7; D is uncertain. Germline CDR1 is SGHVS and CDR2 is FNYEAQ. V lost 2 bases and J lost 0, with 8 bases in between. This CDR3 spans 14 amino acids. The CDR3 spells CASSLSEISYEQYF. CDR3 DNA sequence: TGTGCCAGCAGCTTATCAGAAATCTCCTACGAGCAGTACTTC.

The genes are TRBV2 and TRBJ2-7, with 10 bases fitting TRBD2. The germline CDR1 and CDR2 sequences are SNHLY and FYNNEI. This CDR3 is 15 amino acids long. The V gene end was trimmed by 1 base and the J gene end by 6 bases; junction bases not matched to a gene: 6. CDR3 in amino acids: CASSEGASGSSEQYF. The CDR3 region has the DNA TGTGCCAGCAGTGAAGGGGCTAGCGGGAGTAGCGAGCAGTACTTC.

Points on this clone: Other DNA sequences in this sample translate to the same CDR3. In DNA, the CDR3 is TGTGCCAGCAGTTGGGGGGGGAATCAGCCCCAGCATTTT. It encodes CASSWGGNQPQHF. The chain uses TRBV27 and TRBJ1-5, with D possibly TRBD1 on 5 matching bases. The length of the CDR3 is 13 residues. The germline V gene encodes CDR1 MNHEY and CDR2 SMNVEV (reference sequence). V lost 4 bases to trimming and J lost 4 bases, with 8 bases between them.